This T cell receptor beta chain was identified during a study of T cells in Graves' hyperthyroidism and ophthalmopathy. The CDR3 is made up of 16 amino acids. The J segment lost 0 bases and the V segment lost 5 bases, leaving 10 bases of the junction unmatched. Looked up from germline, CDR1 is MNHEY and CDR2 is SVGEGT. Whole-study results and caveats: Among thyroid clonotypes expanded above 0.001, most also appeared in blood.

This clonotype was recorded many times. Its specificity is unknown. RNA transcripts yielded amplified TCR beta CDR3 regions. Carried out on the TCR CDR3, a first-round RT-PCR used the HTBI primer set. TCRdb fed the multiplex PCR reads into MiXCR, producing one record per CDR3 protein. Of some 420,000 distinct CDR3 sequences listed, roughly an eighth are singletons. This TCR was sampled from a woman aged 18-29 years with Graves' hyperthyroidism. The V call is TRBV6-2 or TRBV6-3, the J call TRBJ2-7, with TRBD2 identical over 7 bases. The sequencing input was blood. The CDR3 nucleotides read TGTGCCAGCAGTAAGGCCGGGCCTAGCGGCTCCTACGAGCAGTACTTC. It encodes CASSKAGPSGSYEQYF.